This TCR beta chain was identified in a study of T cells in Graves' hyperthyroidism and ophthalmopathy. Turning to the study itself: Peripheral blood sampling occurred at initial diagnosis, before any treatment. Study-level results: Also found in blood were most expanded thyroid clonotypes above 0.001.

The CDR3 is 13 residues long. V was shortened by 7 bases and J by 4 bases, with 13 bases between the two germline ends. Amplified TCR beta CDR3 regions derived from RNA transcripts. The HTBI primer set was used in a first-round RT-PCR of the TCR CDR3. Using its own MiXCR run on the multiplex PCR reads, TCRdb lists one record per CDR3 protein. The sample gives fewer than 350,000 distinct CDR3 sequences, 21% of which show up once; under 55% is in the top ten. This clonotype was seen ten or more times. The antigen is unknown. Sequenced sample: blood. The clonotype comes from a woman aged 45 to 65 with Graves' hyperthyroidism. The chain joins TRBV12-3 or TRBV12-4 to TRBJ1-1, with D possibly matching TRBD1 (6 bases). This CDR3 reads CASTKGGGTEAFF. CDR3 sequence (DNA): TGTGCCAGCACCAAGGGGGGTGGCACTGAAGCTTTCTTT.